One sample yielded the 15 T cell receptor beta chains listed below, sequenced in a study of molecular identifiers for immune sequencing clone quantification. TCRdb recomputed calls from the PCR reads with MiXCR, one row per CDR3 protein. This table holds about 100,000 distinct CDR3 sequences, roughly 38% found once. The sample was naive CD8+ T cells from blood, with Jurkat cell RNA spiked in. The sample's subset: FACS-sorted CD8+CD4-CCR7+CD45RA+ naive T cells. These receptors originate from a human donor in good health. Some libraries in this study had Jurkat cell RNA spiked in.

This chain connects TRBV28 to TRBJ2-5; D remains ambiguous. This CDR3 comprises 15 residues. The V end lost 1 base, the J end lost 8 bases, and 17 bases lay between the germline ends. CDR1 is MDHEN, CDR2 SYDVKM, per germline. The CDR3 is CASSLYGQAEGTQYF. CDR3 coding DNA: TGTGCCAGCAGTTTATACGGTCAGGCGGAAGGAACCCAGTACTTC.

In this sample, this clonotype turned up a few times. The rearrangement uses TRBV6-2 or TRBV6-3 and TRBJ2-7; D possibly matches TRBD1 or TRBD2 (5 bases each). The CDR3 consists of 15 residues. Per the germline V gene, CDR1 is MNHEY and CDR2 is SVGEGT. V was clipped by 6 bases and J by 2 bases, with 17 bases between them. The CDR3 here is CASRAGTSWTYEQYF. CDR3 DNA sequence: TGTGCCAGCAGAGCCGGGACCAGCTGGACCTACGAGCAGTACTTC.

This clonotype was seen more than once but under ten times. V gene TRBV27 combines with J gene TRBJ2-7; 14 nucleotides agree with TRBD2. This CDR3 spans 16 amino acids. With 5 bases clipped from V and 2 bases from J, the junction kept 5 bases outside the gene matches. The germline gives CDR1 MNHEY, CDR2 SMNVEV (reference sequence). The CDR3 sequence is CASSLGTSGSAYEQYF. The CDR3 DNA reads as TGTGCCAGCAGTCTTGGGACTAGCGGGAGCGCCTACGAGCAGTACTTC.

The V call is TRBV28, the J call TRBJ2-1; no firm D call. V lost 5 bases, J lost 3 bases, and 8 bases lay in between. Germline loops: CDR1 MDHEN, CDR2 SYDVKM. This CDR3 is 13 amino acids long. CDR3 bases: TGTGCCAGCAGTCCCACATACTACAATGAGCAGTTCTTC. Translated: CASSPTYYNEQFF.

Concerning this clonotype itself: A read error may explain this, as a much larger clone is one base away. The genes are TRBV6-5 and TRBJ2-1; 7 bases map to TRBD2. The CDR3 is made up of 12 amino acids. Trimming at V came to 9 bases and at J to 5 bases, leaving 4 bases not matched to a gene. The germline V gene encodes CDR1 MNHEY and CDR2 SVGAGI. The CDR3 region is CASLSGDNEQFF. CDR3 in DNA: TGTGCCAGTCTGAGCGGGGACAATGAGCAGTTCTTC.

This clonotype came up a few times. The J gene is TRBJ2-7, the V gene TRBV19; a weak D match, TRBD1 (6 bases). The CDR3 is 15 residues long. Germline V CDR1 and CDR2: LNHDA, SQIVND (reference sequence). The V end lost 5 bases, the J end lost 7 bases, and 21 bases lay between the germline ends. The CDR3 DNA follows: TGTGCCAGTAGTGCAAAACAGGGCCCGGCAGGGGAGCAGTACTTC. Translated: CASSAKQGPAGEQYF.

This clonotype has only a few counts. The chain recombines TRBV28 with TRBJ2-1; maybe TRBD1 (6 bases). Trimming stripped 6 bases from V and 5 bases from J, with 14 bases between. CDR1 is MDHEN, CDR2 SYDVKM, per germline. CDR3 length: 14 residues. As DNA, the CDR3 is TGTGCCAGCAGCGACAGGTTGACCCACAATGAGCAGTTCTTC. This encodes CASSDRLTHNEQFF.

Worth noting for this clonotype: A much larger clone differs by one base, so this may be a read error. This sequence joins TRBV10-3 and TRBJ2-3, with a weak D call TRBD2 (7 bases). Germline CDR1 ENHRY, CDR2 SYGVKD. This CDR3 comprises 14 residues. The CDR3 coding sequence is TGTGCCACCCTGGGGGGGCCTGTCACAGATACGCTGTATTTT. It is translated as CATLGGPVTDTLYF.

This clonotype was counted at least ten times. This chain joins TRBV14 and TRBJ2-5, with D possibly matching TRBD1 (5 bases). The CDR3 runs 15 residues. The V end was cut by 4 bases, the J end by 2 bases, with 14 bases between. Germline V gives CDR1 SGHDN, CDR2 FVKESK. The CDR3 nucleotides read TGTGCCAGCAGCCCCCTAGGGGCAGTACAAGAGACCCAGTACTTC. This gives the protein CASSPLGAVQETQYF.

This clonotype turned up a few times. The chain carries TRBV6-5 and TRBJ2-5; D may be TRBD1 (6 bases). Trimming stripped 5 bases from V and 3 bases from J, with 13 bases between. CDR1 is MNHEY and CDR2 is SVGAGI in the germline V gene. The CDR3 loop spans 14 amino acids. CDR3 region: CASSKQGWKETQYF. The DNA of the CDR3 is TGTGCCAGCAGTAAACAGGGTTGGAAAGAGACCCAGTACTTC.

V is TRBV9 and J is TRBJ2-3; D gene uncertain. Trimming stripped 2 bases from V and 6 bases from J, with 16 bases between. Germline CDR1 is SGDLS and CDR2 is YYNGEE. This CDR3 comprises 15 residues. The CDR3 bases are TGTGCCAGCAGCGTTGAGACGTACAAGACGGATACGCAGTATTTT. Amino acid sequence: CASSVETYKTDTQYF.

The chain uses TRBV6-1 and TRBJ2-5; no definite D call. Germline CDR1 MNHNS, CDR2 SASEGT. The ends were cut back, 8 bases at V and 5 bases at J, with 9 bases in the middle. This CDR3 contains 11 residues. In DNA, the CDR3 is TGTGCCAGCGGCCGTCGGGAGACCCAGTACTTC. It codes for CASGRRETQYF.

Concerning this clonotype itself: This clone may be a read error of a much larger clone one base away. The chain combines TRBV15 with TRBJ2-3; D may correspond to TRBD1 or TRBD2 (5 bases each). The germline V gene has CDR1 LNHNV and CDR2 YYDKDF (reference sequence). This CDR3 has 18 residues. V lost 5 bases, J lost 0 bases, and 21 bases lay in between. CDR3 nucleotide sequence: TGTGCCACCAGCGGACAACCATCGAGAGGGACGAGCACAGATACGCAGTATTTT. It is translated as CATSGQPSRGTSTDTQYF.

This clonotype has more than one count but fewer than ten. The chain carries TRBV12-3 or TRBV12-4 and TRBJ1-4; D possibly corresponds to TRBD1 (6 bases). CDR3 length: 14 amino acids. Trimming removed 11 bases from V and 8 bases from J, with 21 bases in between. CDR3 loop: CARRGGASREKLFF. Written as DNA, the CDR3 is TGTGCCCGCCGGGGGGGGGCCAGTCGGGAAAAACTGTTTTTT.

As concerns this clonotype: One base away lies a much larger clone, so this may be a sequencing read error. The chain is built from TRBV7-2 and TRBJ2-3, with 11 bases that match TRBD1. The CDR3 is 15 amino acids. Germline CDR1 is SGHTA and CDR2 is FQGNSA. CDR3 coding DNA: TGTGCCAGCAGCCAGGGACAGGGGGTGATAGATGCGCAGTATTTT. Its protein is CASSQGQGVIDAQYF. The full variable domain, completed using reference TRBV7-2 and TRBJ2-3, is GAGVSQSPSNKVTEKGKDVELRCDPISGHTALYWYRQSLGQGLEFLIYFQGNSAPDKSGLPSDRFSAERTGGSVSTLTIQRTQQEDSAVYLCASSQGQGVIDAQYFGPGTRLTVL.